Detailed here is one T cell receptor (beta chain). Its antigen is currently not known. No clone much larger than this one lies a single base away; base qualities are absent. These data come from a study of glioma-infiltrating T cells after dendritic cell vaccination (TCRdb year 2016). With regard to the full study: A cohort of 15 glioblastoma patients from Phase I and II dendritic cell vaccination trials was included, of whom 9 were newly diagnosed and 6 had recurrent disease. The vaccine was prepared from monocyte-derived dendritic cells that were cultured for roughly seven days with IL-4 and GM-CSF and then pulsed overnight with autologous tumor lysate. Between about 2002 and 2012, patients were given autologous tumor lysate-pulsed dendritic cell vaccination. TCR sequencing metrics, including TIL content and tumor-blood repertoire overlap, were correlated with survival after dendritic cell vaccination. In glioblastoma patients vaccinated with dendritic cells, deep sequencing of TCR beta CDR3 regions served to measure the amount of tumor-infiltrating lymphocytes and to compare repertoires between tumor and blood. Each patient was given three intradermal dendritic cell vaccine injections, spaced two weeks apart, in the arm below the axilla. The study at large found these results: After dendritic cell vaccination, a higher estimated pretreatment TIL content predicted longer time to progression and longer overall survival. The cohort was small and heterogeneous, few patients had complete blood and tumor sets, and even fewer had initial-recurrent tumor pairs. No direct relationship between TCR clonality and survival was found, suggesting that a diverse polyclonal response may matter. The response model built on TCR overlap across three groups was characterized as speculative, with prospective validation still needed.

V is cut by 4 bases and J by 1 base, and the space between the germline ends is 12 bases. Reading the germline V gene gives CDR1 MGHRA and CDR2 YSYEKL. The CDR3, from cysteine to phenylalanine, totals 15 residues. The read is trimmed to its CDR3 DNA, 45 bases read in frame from base 1. The time point label on this specimen signifies: after dendritic cell vaccination, including at tumor progression/relapse. Patients were selected for having adequate residual fresh-frozen tumor tissue and more than two years of available survival data. Molecular status otherwise varied across the glioblastoma patients, but none of them carried an isocitrate dehydrogenase mutation. PBMC were collected before vaccination, two weeks after the third vaccination, and at tumor progression if progression occurred. The Qiagen DNeasy Blood extraction Kit was used to extract genomic DNA. TCRB CDR3 regions were amplified from 1.5 to 2.5 ug genomic DNA, or all available DNA if less, using the immunoSEQ assay. For multiplex PCR, 60 forward primers for TCR V beta segments and 13 reverse primers for J beta segments were used. To estimate reads per starting template, synthetic control templates were spiked into each sample at limiting dilution. Sequencing produced 87 bp reads on the Illumina HiSeq System. The authors' pipeline ran thus. PCR and sequencing errors were removed by a nearest neighbor algorithm that merged closely related sequences. TCR overlap was measured as the percentage of unique tumor TCR beta sequences also present in the same patient's peripheral blood. This is the immuneACCESS table as TCRdb keeps it, with only in-frame sequences that have V and J called. A part of the clones is gone; compared with another copy, unresolved V genes explain less than half, and the rest is unexplained. For V, J and clone size, that table is used; D and trimming come from the DNA. The sample table contains fewer than 75,000 clones; only one count was recorded for approximately 87% of them. The leading ten clones occupy more than 8.5% of the sample.

This receptor chain uses TRBV4-1 and TRBJ2-3; no D gene call is confident. The receptor was isolated from a human donor with glioblastoma. The sample was blood, taken after dendritic cell vaccination. The CDR3 amino acid sequence is: CASSPGGLGTDTQYF. The DNA is TGCGCCAGCAGCCCGGGTGGATTGGGCACAGATACGCAGTATTTT.